This T cell receptor (beta chain) was sequenced for a study of blood T cell repertoires in COVID-19. This clone has just one count. V lost 4 bases, J lost 5 bases, and 5 bases stayed unmatched. The germline CDR1 and CDR2 sequences are SNHLY and FYNNEI. The CDR3 length is 14 residues. Seattle-derived patients entered the study during active infection and were followed longitudinally. In the original workflow: For nucleated cells, counts were estimated from reference gene primer amplification. TCRdb keeps only in-frame clones here, not all; method: immunoSEQ multiplex PCR. V and J calls and clone size are those listed in that table; D and trimming were worked out from the DNA. The table has about 210,000 clones, around 80% seen once.

The genes are TRBV2 and TRBJ1-5, with 7 bases aligning to TRBD1. The sequenced material came from peripheral blood. The clonotype was recovered from a woman older than 75 with COVID-19, enrolled during active disease. Written as DNA, the CDR3 is TGTGCCAGCAGTGGCAGGGGGTCGTATCAGCCCCAGCATTTT. Encoded protein: CASSGRGSYQPQHF.